Sequencing of this TCR beta chain was carried out in a study of graft-versus-host responses after intestinal transplantation. Overall study: Each recipient received a multivisceral, liver-intestinal, or isolated intestinal graft. Once they had received anti-thymocyte globulin induction, all recipients took tacrolimus and steroids for approximately three years.

The CDR3 spans 15 residues. Germline loops: CDR1 LGHNA, CDR2 YSLEER. After removal of 2 bases from V and 3 bases from J, the junction contained 2 bases not matched to a gene. Study findings and constraints: Circulating GvH clones peaking coincided with falling HvG clones soon after transplant. GvH clones surfaced in recipient marrow, some emerging earlier in ileum or blood.

Remarks on this clone: Its antigen is not known.

Assay used: immunoSEQ multiplex PCR; TCRdb lists only in-frame clones, some missing. The sample consists of about 120,000 clones, 90% of them appearing once. V usage is TRBV4-3 and J usage is TRBJ2-3; 10 bases line up with TRBD2. The source of this sequence is a human donor who received an intestinal transplant. The material was unstimulated CD4+ T cells sorted from spleen or lymph node cells, obtained before intestinal transplant. Here the CDR3 DNA reads TGCGCCAGCAGCCAACTACTAGCGGGAACAGATACGCAGTATTTT. Protein sequence: CASSQLLAGTDTQYF.